The TCR beta chain under discussion was sequenced for a study of PD-1 blockade in classical Hodgkin lymphoma. Looking at the study overall: It was nivolumab at 3 mg/kg, given intravenously every 2 weeks, that patients received.

Germline-derived CDR1 and CDR2 are SGHRS and YFSETQ. The CDR3 is 13 amino acids. Trimming took off 4 bases at V and 2 bases at J, with 10 bases between the two ends. TCRdb keeps only in-frame clones here, not all; method: immunoSEQ multiplex PCR. This sample yields just under 45,000 clones, of which around 72% are seen a single time; about 2.8% belongs to the top ten. Worth noting for this clone: Antigen unknown.

All patients experienced relapse after autologous stem cell transplantation, and brentuximab vedotin exposure was variable. Complete response, partial response or progressive disease constituted the best responses recorded. Whole-study results and caveats: It was among complete responders that baseline diversity resembled that of newly diagnosed patients.

This clonotype was sampled from a human donor with classical Hodgkin lymphoma. The chain employs TRBV5-1 and TRBJ2-7; a possible D gene is TRBD1 (6 bases). This specimen was peripheral blood mononuclear cells (PBMCs), taken before the second cycle of nivolumab. The CDR3 DNA is TGCGCCAGCAGCCCGACAGGCCCCTACGAGCAGTACTTC. Residues: CASSPTGPYEQYF.